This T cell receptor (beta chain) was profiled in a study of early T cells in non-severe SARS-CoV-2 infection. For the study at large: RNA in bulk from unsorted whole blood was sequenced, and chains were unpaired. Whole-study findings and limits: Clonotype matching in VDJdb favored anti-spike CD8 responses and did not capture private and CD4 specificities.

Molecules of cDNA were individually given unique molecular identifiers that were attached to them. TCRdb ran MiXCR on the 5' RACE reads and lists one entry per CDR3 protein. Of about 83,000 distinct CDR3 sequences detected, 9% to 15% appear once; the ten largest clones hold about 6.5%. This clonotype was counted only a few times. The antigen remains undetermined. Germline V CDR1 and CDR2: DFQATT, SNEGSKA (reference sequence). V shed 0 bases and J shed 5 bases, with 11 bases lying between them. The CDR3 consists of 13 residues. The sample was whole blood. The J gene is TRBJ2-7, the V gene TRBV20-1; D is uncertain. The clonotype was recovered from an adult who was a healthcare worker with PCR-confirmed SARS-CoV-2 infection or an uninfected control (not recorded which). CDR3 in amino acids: CSARDDRADEQYF. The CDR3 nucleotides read TGCAGTGCTAGAGATGACCGAGCAGACGAGCAGTACTTC.